Listed below are T cell receptor beta chains from one sample, sequenced in a study of CD8 T cells in Susac syndrome. In TCRdb, the immunoSEQ multiplex PCR reads were re-called with MiXCR into one record per CDR3 protein. In the table there are about 440,000 distinct CDR3 sequences, 85% of which are singletons. Sequenced material: CD8+ T cells from PBMCs. Every receptor here comes from a human donor with multiple sclerosis. Both conserved end residues are part of each CDR3. A D gene is named only where the DNA matches it firmly. Rows give clone size only sometimes, using once, few, many, or a class for an expanded clone.

clone size	D gene	V gene	J gene	CDR3 protein	CDR3 DNA
once	-	TRBV11-2	TRBJ2-5	CASSSLWAGDETQYF	TGTGCCAGCAGCTCACTATGGGCAGGCGATGAGACCCAGTACTTC
-	TRBD1	TRBV9	TRBJ1-1	CASSPRTGGPMNTEAFF	TGTGCCAGCAGCCCGCGGACAGGGGGCCCTATGAACACTGAAGCTTTCTTT
-	-	TRBV7-6	TRBJ2-6	CASSQKSPTGANVLTF	TGTGCCAGCAGCCAGAAAAGTCCTACTGGGGCCAACGTCCTGACTTTC
-	-	TRBV3-1	TRBJ1-1	CASSQDRDMYPEAFF	TGTGCCAGCAGCCAAGACCGGGACATGTACCCTGAAGCTTTCTTT
-	TRBD1	TRBV12-3/TRBV12-4	TRBJ2-2	CATSGQGRINTGELFF	TGTGCCACCTCAGGACAGGGGAGAATAAACACCGGGGAGCTGTTTTTT
-	-	TRBV7-8	TRBJ1-5	CASSLWWGGGNQPQHF	TGTGCCAGCAGCTTATGGTGGGGAGGTGGCAATCAGCCCCAGCATTTT
-	-	TRBV7-2	TRBJ1-1	CASTPGGRDLNTEAFF	TGTGCCAGCACCCCGGGTGGAAGAGATTTGAACACTGAAGCTTTCTTT
-	-	TRBV6-6	TRBJ2-2	CASSSGATGELFF	TGTGCCAGCAGTAGTGGGGCCACCGGGGAGCTGTTTTTT
-	-	TRBV10-3	TRBJ1-2	CAISESPGSGYTF	TGTGCCATCAGTGAGTCCCCAGGGTCCGGCTACACCTTC
-	-	TRBV5-1	TRBJ2-7	CASSSRLGDSYEQYF	TGCGCCAGCAGTAGTCGACTAGGGGACTCCTACGAGCAGTACTTC
-	-	TRBV6-1	TRBJ2-7	CASRDRDWGYEQYF	TGTGCCAGCAGAGACCGGGACTGGGGCTACGAGCAGTACTTC
-	-	TRBV27	TRBJ1-2	CASSSVYGENYGYTF	TGTGCCAGCAGTTCCGTATACGGGGAGAACTATGGCTACACCTTC
-	TRBD2	TRBV27	TRBJ2-7	CASSGLAGHEQYF	TGTGCCAGCAGCGGACTAGCGGGACACGAGCAGTACTTC
-	-	TRBV30	TRBJ2-7	CAWSVPGSYEQYF	TGTGCCTGGAGTGTACCTGGCTCCTACGAGCAGTACTTC
-	-	TRBV27	TRBJ1-5	CASRLTQGQPQHF	TGTGCCAGCAGACTGACGCAGGGGCAGCCCCAGCATTTT
-	-	TRBV24-1	TRBJ2-2	CATSDSSTGELFF	TGTGCCACCAGTGATTCAAGCACCGGGGAGCTGTTTTTT
-	-	TRBV24-1	TRBJ2-7	CATSDLSWRGYHSYEQYF	TGTGCCACCAGTGACCTTTCGTGGCGGGGATACCATTCCTACGAGCAGTACTTC
-	TRBD1	TRBV20-1	TRBJ2-7	CSARDSRDSSYEQYF	TGCAGTGCTAGAGATAGTAGGGACAGCTCCTACGAGCAGTACTTC
-	-	TRBV11-2	TRBJ2-7	CASSRSGVDYEQYF	TGTGCCAGCAGCCGCTCGGGGGTCGATTACGAGCAGTACTTC
-	TRBD2	TRBV6-1	TRBJ2-7	CASSGTSGTLFYEQYF	TGTGCCAGCTCCGGGACTAGCGGGACCCTCTTCTACGAGCAGTACTTC
-	-	TRBV11-2	TRBJ2-1	CASSLAAWGEEQFF	TGTGCCAGCAGCTTAGCGGCCTGGGGGGAGGAGCAGTTCTTC
few	-	TRBV3-1	TRBJ2-7	CASSQDPAYEQYF	TGTGCCAGCAGCCAAGATCCTGCCTACGAGCAGTACTTC
-	TRBD2	TRBV6-1	TRBJ2-7	CASGRVGNEQYF	TGTGCCAGTGGGAGGGTTGGCAACGAGCAGTACTTC
once	-	TRBV11-3	TRBJ2-6	CASSTWDPDSGANVLTF	TGTGCCAGCAGCACTTGGGACCCAGACTCTGGGGCCAACGTCCTGACTTTC
once	-	TRBV7-3	TRBJ2-7	CASSLNFKGTNPRYEQYF	TGTGCCAGCAGCTTAAATTTTAAGGGCACAAACCCCCGCTACGAGCAGTACTTC
-	-	TRBV30	TRBJ2-2	CAWSYGVNTGELFF	TGTGCCTGGAGTTATGGGGTAAACACCGGGGAGCTGTTTTTT
few	TRBD2	TRBV27	TRBJ2-7	CASSLSSGRSYEQYF	TGTGCCAGCAGTTTGAGTAGCGGGAGGTCGTACGAGCAGTACTTC
-	TRBD1	TRBV2	TRBJ1-1	CASSDKRGQGVRGNTEAFF	TGTGCCAGCAGTGATAAGAGAGGACAGGGGGTGAGAGGGAACACTGAAGCTTTCTTT
-	-	TRBV7-9	TRBJ2-3	CASSLPYQGPTDTQYF	TGTGCCAGCAGCTTACCGTACCAGGGGCCCACAGATACGCAGTATTTT
-	-	TRBV7-9	TRBJ1-5	CASIQARGTATDTQHF	TGTGCCAGCATCCAAGCCCGGGGCACTGCCACAGATACGCAGCATTTT
-	TRBD2	TRBV24-1	TRBJ2-1	CATSEGDYHEQFF	TGTGCCACCAGTGAGGGGGACTACCATGAGCAGTTCTTC
-	-	TRBV19	TRBJ1-1	CATTTPLFAMNTEAFF	TGTGCCACCACGACCCCGCTTTTCGCTATGAACACTGAAGCTTTCTTT
-	TRBD1	TRBV27	TRBJ2-2	CASSLSGQGPTGELFF	TGTGCCAGCAGTTTATCGGGACAGGGGCCGACCGGGGAGCTGTTTTTT
once	TRBD2	TRBV4-1	TRBJ2-7	CASSQGNGRQSYEQYF	TGCGCCAGCAGCCAAGGTAACGGGAGGCAATCATACGAGCAGTACTTC
-	-	TRBV6-1	TRBJ2-5	CASSTPPGDEETQYF	TGTGCCAGCAGTACCCCTCCGGGAGACGAAGAGACCCAGTACTTC
-	TRBD2	TRBV4-1	TRBJ2-7	CASSPDSGGTSYEQYF	TGCGCCAGCAGCCCCGACAGCGGGGGGACCTCCTACGAGCAGTACTTC
-	-	TRBV18	TRBJ1-2	CASTPSLRSIAEGYTF	TGTGCCAGCACCCCAAGCTTACGGTCCATCGCGGAAGGCTACACCTTC
once	TRBD2	TRBV7-6	TRBJ2-2	CASSPSGRVGGELFF	TGTGCCAGCAGCCCGTCCGGGAGGGTTGGCGGGGAGCTGTTTTTT
-	TRBD1	TRBV30	TRBJ1-6	CACQLGTGTSPLHF	TGTGCCTGTCAACTAGGGACAGGGACTTCACCCCTCCACTTT
-	-	TRBV28	TRBJ1-5	CASSLPGDQPQHF	TGTGCCAGCAGTTTGCCGGGGGATCAGCCCCAGCATTTT